This T cell receptor beta chain was retrieved from a study of cytomegalovirus exposure and HLA in healthy donors. Study results and limitations: The study found most TCR sequences rare, yet found some public TCRs in many donors.

V was pared by 3 bases and J by 5 bases, with 3 bases of the junction left unmatched. Germline-derived CDR1 and CDR2 are SGHAT and FQNNGV. The CDR3 runs 15 residues. The donors were part of the validation cohort of more than 90 subjects. That cohort was separate from the first cohort, which comprised fewer than 800 subjects. Assay used: immunoSEQ multiplex PCR; TCRdb lists only in-frame clones, some missing. The sample includes about 130,000 clones, approximately 91% seen only once; the top ten take about 1.5%. About this clone itself: The antigen is not known.

The sample comprised PBMCs. The rearrangement joins TRBV11-2 to TRBJ2-1; 11 nucleotides match TRBD1. The receptor's source is a man in his thirties or forties in good health and CMV-seronegative. This CDR3 reads CASSFRDRGNNEQFF. The CDR3 bases are TGTGCCAGCAGCTTCCGGGACAGGGGGAACAATGAGCAGTTCTTC.